One and the same sample provided the 26 T cell receptor beta chains below, sequenced in a study of blood T cell repertoires in COVID-19. The assay was immunoSEQ multiplex PCR, and TCRdb's table has in-frame clones only and misses some. The sample consists of some 300,000 clones, around 89% of them appearing once. The source material was peripheral blood. These receptors all stem from a middle-aged woman with COVID-19, enrolled during active disease.

The chain couples TRBV19 to TRBJ2-7; TRBD1 is a possible D gene (5 bases). CDR1 and CDR2 (germline): LNHDA, SQIVND (reference sequence). The length of the CDR3 is 14 residues. V was shortened by 1 base and J by 4 bases, with 11 bases between the two germline ends. Here the CDR3 reads CASSIGGRLYEQYF. CDR3 DNA sequence: TGTGCCAGTAGTATAGGGGGCAGGCTATACGAGCAGTACTTC.

This chain uses TRBV10-3 with TRBJ2-7; possible D gene TRBD2, 6 bases. The germline V gene has CDR1 ENHRY and CDR2 SYGVKD. Trimming took off 2 bases at V and 1 base at J, with 12 bases between the two ends. The CDR3 sequence is 15 residues long. The CDR3 coding sequence is TGTGCCATCAGTGAGAAAGCGGGTGGATCCTACGAGCAGTACTTC. Translating it yields CAISEKAGGSYEQYF.

J is TRBJ2-7 and V is TRBV27; possibly TRBD1 for D (5 bases). Germline assignment: CDR1 MNHEY and CDR2 SMNVEV (reference sequence). Trimming stripped 3 bases from V and 7 bases from J, with 16 bases between. The CDR3 runs to 14 residues. CDR3 sequence (DNA): TGTGCCAGCAGTTTTTACGCAGGGCATCGTGAGCAGTACTTC. Its protein product is CASSFYAGHREQYF.

The V call is TRBV5-5, the J call TRBJ2-2; D possibly corresponds to TRBD1 (6 bases). The germline gives CDR1 SGHKS, CDR2 YYEKEE (reference sequence). CDR3 length: 14 amino acids. The V gene lost 5 bases and the J gene lost 1 base, with 9 bases spanning the gap. The CDR3 sequence is CASRLGGNTGELFF. The CDR3 nucleotides are TGTGCCAGCAGGTTAGGGGGGAACACCGGGGAGCTGTTTTTT.

The chain joins TRBV28 to TRBJ1-3; 10 bases match TRBD1. This CDR3 has 17 residues. CDR1 MDHEN and CDR2 SYDVKM come from the germline V gene. Trimming removed 5 bases from V and 1 base from J; junction bases left unmatched: 8. The CDR3 reads CASSPGTGALSGNTIYF. The CDR3 region has the DNA TGTGCCAGCAGTCCAGGGACAGGGGCCCTTTCTGGAAACACCATATATTTT. Full variable domain (rest looked up from reference TRBV28 and TRBJ1-3): DVKVTQSSRYLVKRTGEKVFLECVQDMDHENMFWYRQDPGLGLRLIYFSYDVKMKEKGDIPEGYSVSREKKERFSLILESASTNQTSMYLCASSPGTGALSGNTIYFGEGSWLTVV.

V and J are TRBV4-3 and TRBJ1-2; no firm D call. V lost 0 bases and J lost 4, with 15 bases in between. The CDR3 contains 16 residues. Germline CDR1 reads LGHNA; CDR2 reads YSLEER. Written as DNA, the CDR3 is TGCGCCAGCAGCCAAGATTCTAGCATGTGGGGCTATGGCTACACCTTC. Encoded protein: CASSQDSSMWGYGYTF.

The V gene is TRBV18, the J gene TRBJ1-5; 8 bases fit TRBD1. The CDR3 extends over 14 amino acids. Germline CDR1 and CDR2: KGHSH and LQKENI. V shed 4 bases and J 4 bases; nucleotides not matched to a gene: 3. DNA of the CDR3: TGTGCCAGCTCACAACAGGGGGAAAATCAGCCCCAGCATTTT. The encoded protein is CASSQQGENQPQHF.

This clone was recorded once. This rearrangement joins TRBV19 to TRBJ1-1; 9 nucleotides agree with TRBD1. V lost 5 bases to trimming and J lost 6 bases; unmatched junction nucleotides: 13. The CDR3 runs 16 residues. CDR1 LNHDA and CDR2 SQIVND come from the germline V gene (reference sequence). CDR3 loop: CASSWITGQGKAEAFF. The DNA of the CDR3 is TGTGCCAGTAGTTGGATTACAGGACAGGGGAAGGCTGAAGCTTTCTTT.

The chain uses TRBV24-1 and TRBJ2-1; D possibly corresponds to TRBD2 (7 bases). Per germline, CDR1 KGHDR and CDR2 SFDVKD. With 4 bases removed from V and 6 bases from J, the gap between germline ends came to 21 bases. CDR3 size: 17 residues. The CDR3 DNA reads as TGTGCCACCAGTGAGGGAGGGGGATTCGTGAGTCCCAATGAGCAGTTCTTC. It codes for CATSEGGGFVSPNEQFF.

The chain combines TRBV27 with TRBJ2-1, with D perhaps TRBD2 (6 bases). The length of the CDR3 is 19 residues. The V end was cut by 5 bases, the J end by 0 bases, with 23 bases between. Germline assignment: CDR1 MNHEY and CDR2 SMNVEV (reference sequence). The CDR3, as DNA: TGTGCCAGCAGTGGGGATAAACCGGGACTCTTTAGCTCCTACAATGAGCAGTTCTTC. The encoded protein is CASSGDKPGLFSSYNEQFF.

This clone occurred once. J is TRBJ2-3 and V is TRBV6-5; 7 nucleotides match TRBD2. The germline CDR1 and CDR2 sequences are MNHEY and SVGAGI. The CDR3 length is 14 residues. The V and J ends lost 6 bases and 2 bases, in that order; junction bases with no gene match: 5. In DNA form, the CDR3 reads TGTGCCAGCAGGGACCTAGCGGTCACAGATACGCAGTATTTT. Translated, it gives CASRDLAVTDTQYF.

This chain connects TRBV3-1 (or the pseudogene TRBV3-2) to TRBJ2-3; a weak D match, TRBD1 (5 bases). Deletions cut 0 bases from V and 5 bases from J, with 15 bases between. CDR1 LGHDT and CDR2 YNNKEL come from the germline V gene (reference sequence). This CDR3 is built from 16 residues. CDR3 bases: TGTGCCAGCAGCCAAGATACTCGCAGGGCTGGAGATACGCAGTATTTT. This translates into CASSQDTRRAGDTQYF.

The rearrangement links TRBV29-1 to TRBJ1-1; 7 nucleotides match TRBD1. V gave up 2 bases and J gave up 0 bases; unmatched junction bases: 18. The CDR3 runs to 19 residues. CDR1 and CDR2 (germline): SQVTM, ANQGSEA. The DNA for the CDR3 is TGCAGCGTTGAAACCCTAAACGGGGACAGCCACCACTTGAACACTGAAGCTTTCTTT. It yields the protein CSVETLNGDSHHLNTEAFF.

CDR3 bases: TGCAGTGCTGGGGGGGGCTACACCTTC. Amino acid sequence: CSAGGGYTF. The rearrangement joins TRBV20-1 to TRBJ1-2, with D possibly matching TRBD1 (5 bases). The V end lost 5 bases, the J end lost 8 bases, and 6 bases lay between the germline ends. The CDR3 covers 9 residues. CDR1 and CDR2 (germline): DFQATT, SNEGSKA (reference sequence).

The rearrangement uses TRBV28 and TRBJ1-2; tentative D call: TRBD1 (5 bases). V was pared by 1 base and J by 4 bases, with 10 bases between. Per the germline V gene, CDR1 is MDHEN and CDR2 is SYDVKM. This CDR3 has 14 residues. CDR3 in amino acids: CASSLFRDFYGYTF. CDR3 bases: TGTGCCAGCAGTTTATTCAGGGATTTCTATGGCTACACCTTC.

The J gene is TRBJ2-3, the V gene TRBV19, with 8 bases identical to TRBD2. The CDR3 runs 15 residues. V lost 6 bases to trimming and J lost 0 bases; unmatched junction nucleotides: 5. The germline CDR1 and CDR2 sequences are LNHDA and SQIVND (reference sequence). DNA of the CDR3: TGTGCCAGTAGACAACTAGCGGTTAGCACAGATACGCAGTATTTT. Translating gives CASRQLAVSTDTQYF.

The chain couples TRBV28 to TRBJ2-1; D unresolved. Germline-derived CDR1 and CDR2 are MDHEN and SYDVKM. V was trimmed by 5 bases and J by 0 bases, leaving 11 bases between them. The CDR3 length is 15 residues. The CDR3 protein is CASSTDPSSYNEQFF. CDR3 in DNA: TGTGCCAGCAGTACAGACCCGAGCTCCTACAATGAGCAGTTCTTC.

This chain joins TRBV6-2 or TRBV6-3 and TRBJ1-5; a weak D match, TRBD1 (6 bases). This CDR3 is built from 15 residues. Germline CDR1 is MNHEY and CDR2 is SVGEGT. V shed 4 bases and J shed 0 bases, with 10 bases lying between them. In DNA, the CDR3 is TGTGCCAGCAGTTCGGGACAACATAGCAATCAGCCCCAGCATTTT. This gives the protein CASSSGQHSNQPQHF.

The rearrangement uses TRBV5-6 and TRBJ1-2; no firm D call. The V end was cut by 0 bases, the J end by 4 bases, with 7 bases between. Germline values: CDR1 SGHDT, CDR2 YYEEEE. The CDR3 is made up of 13 amino acids. The CDR3 coding sequence is TGTGCCAGCAGCTTGGTGGAGGGCTATGGCTACACCTTC. Protein product: CASSLVEGYGYTF.

The CDR3 DNA reads TGTGCCAGCACCCAGAGCGGGAGCACGCCAAGAGACTACAATGAGCAGTTCTTC. Amino acids: CASTQSGSTPRDYNEQFF. The chain combines TRBV7-9 with TRBJ2-1; TRBD2 aligns across 8 bases. Germline CDR1 SEHNR, CDR2 FQNEAQ (reference sequence). Losses at the gene ends were 7 bases for V and 3 bases for J; bases not matched to a gene: 17. This CDR3 is built from 18 residues.

In nucleotides, the CDR3 is TGTGCCAGTAGTATACGGGATCATGAAAAACTGTTTTTT. Encoded protein: CASSIRDHEKLFF. This rearrangement joins TRBV19 to TRBJ1-4; D is ambiguous. The CDR3 runs to 13 residues. Per germline, CDR1 LNHDA and CDR2 SQIVND (reference sequence). V dropped 2 bases and J dropped 6 bases, with 7 bases sitting between them.

This sequence joins TRBV6-2 or TRBV6-3 and TRBJ1-5; possibly TRBD1 for D (6 bases). Germline CDR1 reads MNHEY; CDR2 reads SVGEGT. The CDR3 runs 16 residues. V dropped 4 bases and J dropped 1 base, with 14 bases sitting between them. CDR3 DNA sequence: TGTGCCAGCAGTTTTCGTGGGGGGGCGAGCAATCAGCCCCAGCATTTT. It encodes CASSFRGGASNQPQHF.

The V and J genes are TRBV18 and TRBJ1-3; TRBD1 agrees at 11 bases. CDR3 length: 18 amino acids. Looked up from germline, CDR1 is KGHSH and CDR2 is LQKENI. Germline trimming cut 2 bases from V and 0 bases from J; bases unmatched to any gene: 6. The CDR3 DNA follows: TGTGCCAGCTCACCATTCGGGACAGGGGGTCACTCTGGAAACACCATATATTTT. Translation: CASSPFGTGGHSGNTIYF. Combining the CDR3 with reference TRBV18 and TRBJ1-3 gives the whole variable domain NAGVMQNPRHLVRRRGQEARLRCSPMKGHSHVYWYRQLPEEGLKFMVYLQKENIIDESGMPKERFSAEFPKEGPSILRIQQVVRGDSAAYFCASSPFGTGGHSGNTIYFGEGSWLTVV.

The gene calls are TRBV2 and TRBJ1-5; tentatively, D is TRBD1 (6 bases). Germline CDR1 is SNHLY and CDR2 is FYNNEI. Trimming stripped 4 bases from V and 0 bases from J, with 16 bases between. This CDR3 comprises 17 residues. CDR3 DNA sequence: TGTGCCAGCAGTGTAAAACTACAGGGTTATAGCAATCAGCCCCAGCATTTT. Its translation is CASSVKLQGYSNQPQHF.

This chain links TRBV6-1 with TRBJ1-2; D unresolved. Germline CDR1 MNHNS, CDR2 SASEGT. The CDR3 contains 16 residues. Trimming left V 2 bases short and J 3 bases short, with 16 bases between. CDR3 sequence (DNA): TGTGCCAGCAGTGAATCAGGCGTTGGCACCTACTATGGCTACACCTTC. Its protein product is CASSESGVGTYYGYTF.

This clone has a single count. V is TRBV28 and J is TRBJ2-2; 9 nucleotides line up with TRBD1. With V trimmed by 6 bases and J by 3 bases, 14 bases remained unmatched. CDR1 and CDR2 from the germline V gene are MDHEN and SYDVKM. The CDR3 runs to 18 residues. The CDR3 spells CASSTIMTRDRDTGELFF. DNA for the CDR3: TGTGCCAGCAGCACGATAATGACCCGGGACAGGGACACCGGGGAGCTGTTTTTT.